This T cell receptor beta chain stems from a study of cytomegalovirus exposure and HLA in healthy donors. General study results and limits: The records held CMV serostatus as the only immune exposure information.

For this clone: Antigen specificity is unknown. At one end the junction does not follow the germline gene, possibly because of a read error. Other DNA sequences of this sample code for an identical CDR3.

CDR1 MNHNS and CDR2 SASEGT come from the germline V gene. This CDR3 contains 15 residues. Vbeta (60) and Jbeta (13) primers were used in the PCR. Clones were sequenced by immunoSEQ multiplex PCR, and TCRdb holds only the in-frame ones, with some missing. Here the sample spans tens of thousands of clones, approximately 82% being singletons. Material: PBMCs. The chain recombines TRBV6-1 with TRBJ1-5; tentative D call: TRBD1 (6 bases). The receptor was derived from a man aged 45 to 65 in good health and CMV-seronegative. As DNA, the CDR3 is TGCGCCAGCAGGCTTGACAGGTCGAGCAATCAGCCCCAGCATTTT. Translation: CASRLDRSSNQPQHF.